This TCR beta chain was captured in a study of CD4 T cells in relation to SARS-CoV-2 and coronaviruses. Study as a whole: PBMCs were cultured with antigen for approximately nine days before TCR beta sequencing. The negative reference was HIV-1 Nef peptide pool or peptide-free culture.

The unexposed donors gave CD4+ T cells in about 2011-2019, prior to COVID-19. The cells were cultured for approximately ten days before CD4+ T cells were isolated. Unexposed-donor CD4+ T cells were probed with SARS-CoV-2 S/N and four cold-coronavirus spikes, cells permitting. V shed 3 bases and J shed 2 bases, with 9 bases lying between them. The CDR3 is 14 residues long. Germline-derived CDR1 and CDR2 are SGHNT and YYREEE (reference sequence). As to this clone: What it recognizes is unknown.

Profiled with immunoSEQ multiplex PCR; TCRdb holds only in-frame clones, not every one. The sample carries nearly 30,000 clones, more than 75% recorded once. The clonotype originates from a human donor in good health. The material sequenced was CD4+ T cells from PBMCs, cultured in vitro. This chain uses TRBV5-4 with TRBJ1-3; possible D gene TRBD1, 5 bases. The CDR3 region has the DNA TGTGCCAGCAGCTGGGTGGGGGCTGGAAACACCATATATTTT. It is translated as CASSWVGAGNTIYF.